The 16 T cell receptor beta chains below were found in one sample sequenced in a study of cytomegalovirus exposure and HLA in healthy donors. Researchers ran the PCR with 60 Vbeta and 13 Jbeta primers. The protocol was immunoSEQ multiplex PCR, while the TCRdb copy is restricted to in-frame clones and leaves out a portion. Here the sample spans some 91,000 clones, about 77% being singletons. Sequencing was carried out using PBMCs. Every receptor here comes from a middle-aged man in good health and CMV-seronegative.

This clone appeared a single time. The rearrangement joins TRBV27 to TRBJ2-7; 11 nucleotides line up with TRBD1. The CDR3 has 18 residues. Germline V gives CDR1 MNHEY, CDR2 SMNVEV (reference sequence). Losses at the gene ends were 6 bases for V and 3 bases for J; bases not matched to a gene: 16. CDR3 amino acids: CASSQKAGTGGIGYEQYF. The CDR3 coding sequence is TGTGCCAGCAGCCAGAAGGCCGGGACAGGGGGTATCGGCTACGAGCAGTACTTC.

V is TRBV28 and J is TRBJ2-3; 11 bases are shared with TRBD1. Germline trimming cut 4 bases from V and 5 bases from J; bases unmatched to any gene: 8. In germline, CDR1 is MDHEN, CDR2 SYDVKM. The CDR3 length is 16 residues. CDR3 nucleotides: TGTGCCAGCAGTTCTGGGACAGGGGGGCCGGGAGATACGCAGTATTTT. Translated, it gives CASSSGTGGPGDTQYF.

The CDR3 sequence: CASSSADSGSETQYF. In nucleotides, the CDR3 is TGCGCCAGCAGCTCCGCCGATAGCGGGAGTGAGACCCAGTACTTC. V usage is TRBV5-1 and J usage is TRBJ2-5; the match to TRBD2 covers 9 bases. The CDR3 extends over 15 amino acids. The germline CDR1 and CDR2 sequences are SGHRS and YFSETQ. Trimming removed 3 bases from V and 5 bases from J; junction bases left unmatched: 8.

V gene TRBV9 combines with J gene TRBJ1-1; D gene ambiguous. The CDR3 is 13 amino acids. V lost 1 base and J lost 1, with 5 bases in between. Germline V gene sequence: CDR1 SGDLS, CDR2 YYNGEE. CDR3 sequence reads: CASSVNTNTEAFF. The CDR3 nucleotides read TGTGCCAGCAGCGTAAACACGAACACTGAAGCTTTCTTT.

V usage is TRBV5-1 and J usage is TRBJ2-7, with a tentative D call TRBD2 (6 bases). Germline loops: CDR1 SGHRS, CDR2 YFSETQ. This CDR3 comprises 15 residues. V lost 1 base, J lost 5 bases, and 16 bases lay in between. In DNA, the CDR3 is TGCGCCAGCAGCTTGTCGCCCGGACTATCTCACGAGCAGTACTTC. Protein product: CASSLSPGLSHEQYF.

Details on this clone: Other DNA sequences within the sample encode an identical CDR3. CDR3 protein: CASSPRGGDTGELFF. In DNA, the CDR3 is TGTGCCAGCAGTCCGCGAGGGGGGGACACCGGGGAGCTGTTTTTT. The rearrangement links TRBV6-4 to TRBJ2-2, with a weak D call TRBD2 (7 bases). This CDR3 comprises 15 residues. Germline V CDR1 and CDR2: MRHNA, SNTAGT. The germline V and J ends were trimmed by 5 bases and 3 bases, with 13 bases remaining between them.

The sample holds one count of this clone. V gene TRBV11-2 combines with J gene TRBJ2-7, with D perhaps TRBD1 (6 bases). CDR1 SGHAT and CDR2 FQNNGV come from the germline V gene. CDR3 length equals 14 residues. V was shortened by 5 bases and J by 5 bases, with 16 bases between the two germline ends. CDR3: CASSPGQKLHEQYF. DNA of the CDR3: TGTGCCAGCAGCCCAGGACAGAAGCTCCACGAGCAGTACTTC.

Turning to this clone: Different DNA sequences within this sample yield the same CDR3. The chain carries TRBV29-1 and TRBJ2-6; D call uncertain. V dropped 0 bases and J dropped 0 bases, with 3 bases sitting between them. This CDR3 has 14 amino acids. CDR1 is SQVTM and CDR2 is ANQGSEA in the germline V gene. The CDR3 region is CSVEDNSGANVLTF. CDR3 DNA: TGCAGCGTTGAAGATAACTCTGGGGCCAACGTCCTGACTTTC.

The chain links TRBV7-2 to TRBJ1-3; D remains unclear. The CDR3 runs 16 residues. CDR1 is SGHTA, CDR2 FQGNSA, per germline. V was pared by 2 bases and J by 1 base, with 12 bases between. The CDR3 loop is CASSLMVLSSGNTIYF. CDR3 nucleotides: TGTGCCAGCAGCTTAATGGTCCTCAGTTCTGGAAACACCATATATTTT.

The chain combines TRBV19 with TRBJ1-5; D ambiguous. The CDR3 consists of 14 residues. The germline V and J ends were trimmed by 5 bases and 3 bases, with 11 bases remaining between them. CDR1 is LNHDA and CDR2 is SQIVND in the germline V gene (reference sequence). The CDR3 sequence is CASSFREFNQPQHF. Here the CDR3 DNA reads TGTGCCAGTAGTTTCCGGGAATTCAATCAGCCCCAGCATTTT.

This clone has more than one count but fewer than ten. The V and J genes are TRBV10-1 and TRBJ2-5, with D possibly matching TRBD2 (5 bases). Germline CDR1 and CDR2: WNHNN and SYGVQD (reference sequence). Trimming took off 6 bases at V and 2 bases at J, with 13 bases between the two ends. There are 14 residues in the CDR3. In nucleotides, the CDR3 is TGCGCCAGCAGCCCTGGAGGACCACAAGAGACCCAGTACTTC. Protein sequence: CASSPGGPQETQYF.

Worth noting for this clone: Other DNA sequences from this sample encode an identical CDR3 as well. The chain uses TRBV5-1 and TRBJ1-6, with D possibly matching TRBD1 (6 bases). The germline V gene has CDR1 SGHRS and CDR2 YFSETQ. The CDR3 loop spans 15 amino acids. V lost 4 bases, J lost 1 base, and 9 bases lay in between. Here the CDR3 reads CASSPTGSYNSPLHF. The CDR3 DNA sequence: TGCGCCAGCAGCCCGACAGGATCCTATAATTCACCCCTCCACTTT.

The chain recombines TRBV5-1 with TRBJ2-4, with D perhaps matching TRBD2 (5 bases). The CDR3 has 14 amino acids. Trimming took off 4 bases at V and 3 bases at J, with 11 bases between the two ends. CDR1 SGHRS and CDR2 YFSETQ come from the germline V gene. The CDR3 bases are TGCGCCAGCAGCCCGGGGTTTGACAAAAACATTCAGTACTTC. This encodes CASSPGFDKNIQYF.

On this clone: This sample also contains other DNA sequences that code for the same CDR3. The J gene is TRBJ1-1, the V gene TRBV6-5, with 7 bases lining up with TRBD1. J lost 0 bases, V lost 6 bases, and 4 bases had no gene match. The germline V gene encodes CDR1 MNHEY and CDR2 SVGAGI. CDR3 length equals 14 residues. The CDR3: CASRRQGLNTEAFF. CDR3 sequence (DNA): TGTGCCAGCAGGAGACAGGGCTTGAACACTGAAGCTTTCTTT.

The genes are TRBV18 and TRBJ2-7; D is ambiguous. The CDR3 length is 14 residues. In germline, CDR1 is KGHSH, CDR2 LQKENI. Trimming shortened V by 2 bases and J by 7 bases, and 15 bases separated the two germline ends. The CDR3 DNA reads TGTGCCAGCTCACCATTGCCCCAGGAAGGTGAGCAGTACTTC. It is translated as CASSPLPQEGEQYF.

This clone was counted a single time. The chain combines TRBV28 with TRBJ1-6, with D perhaps matching TRBD1 (6 bases). This CDR3 contains 13 residues. Germline CDR1 and CDR2: MDHEN and SYDVKM. V was pared by 5 bases and J by 17 bases, with 19 bases between. CDR3 DNA sequence: TGTGCCAGCAGTCTAAGGGGGGGGCCAGGAGTCCACTTT. Its translation: CASSLRGGPGVHF. Full variable domain (rest looked up from reference TRBV28 and TRBJ1-6): DVKVTQSSRYLVKRTGEKVFLECVQDMDHENMFWYRQDPGLGLRLIYFSYDVKMKEKGDIPEGYSVSREKKERFSLILESASTNQTSMYLCASSLRGGPGVHFGNGTRLTVT.